The sequence of this TCR beta chain was determined in a study of yellow fever vaccine responses in identical twins. J lost 2 bases, V lost 7 bases, and 5 bases had no gene match. The CDR3 contains 13 residues. In germline, CDR1 is SGHAT, CDR2 FQDESV (reference sequence). MiXCR was run by TCRdb on the RT-PCR reads, yielding one entry per CDR3 protein. The sample has approximately 9,600 distinct CDR3 sequences; 83% are singletons. The sequencing used T cells from blood (PBMCs), unsorted or a sorted subset (not recorded which), collected before or after yellow fever vaccination (not recorded which). The TCR comes from a woman in her late teens or twenties who received the yellow fever vaccine. V gene TRBV11-1 combines with J gene TRBJ2-7; 7 bases fit TRBD1. Here the CDR3 reads CASTPGQTYEQYF. The CDR3 bases are TGTGCCAGCACTCCGGGACAGACCTACGAGCAGTACTTC. The variable domain in full, completed from reference TRBV11-1 and TRBJ2-7, reads EAEVAQSPRYKITEKSQAVAFWCDPISGHATLYWYRQILGQGPELLVQFQDESVVDDSQLPKDRFSAERLKGVDSTLKIQPAELGDSAMYLCASTPGQTYEQYFGPGTRLTVT.